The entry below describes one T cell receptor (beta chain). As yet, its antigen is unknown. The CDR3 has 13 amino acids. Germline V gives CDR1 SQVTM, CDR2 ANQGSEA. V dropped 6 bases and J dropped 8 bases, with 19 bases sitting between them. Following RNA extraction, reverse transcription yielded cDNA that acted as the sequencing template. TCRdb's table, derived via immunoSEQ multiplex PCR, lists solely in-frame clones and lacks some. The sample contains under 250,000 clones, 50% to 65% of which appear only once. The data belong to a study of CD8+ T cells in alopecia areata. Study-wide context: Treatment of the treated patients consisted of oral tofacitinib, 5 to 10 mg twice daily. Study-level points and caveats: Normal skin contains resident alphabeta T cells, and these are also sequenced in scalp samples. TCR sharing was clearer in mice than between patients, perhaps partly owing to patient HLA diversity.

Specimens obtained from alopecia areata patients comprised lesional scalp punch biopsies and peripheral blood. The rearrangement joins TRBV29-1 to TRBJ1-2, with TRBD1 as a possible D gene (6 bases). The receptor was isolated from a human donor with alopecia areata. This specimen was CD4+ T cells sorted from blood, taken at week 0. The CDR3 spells CSVAMRQAGGYTF. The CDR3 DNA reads TGCAGCGTAGCTATGAGACAGGCGGGGGGCTACACCTTC.